This T cell receptor (beta chain) was observed in a study of identifying expanded T cells in peripheral blood. Germline V gene data show CDR1 as SGHRS and CDR2 as YFSETQ. The CDR3 length is 14 residues. The V gene end was trimmed by 4 bases and the J gene end by 4 bases; junction bases not matched to a gene: 5. Repertoires were generated with immunoSEQ multiplex PCR, while TCRdb's copy carries only in-frame clones and drops some. The sample contains 75,000 to 90,000 clones, about four fifths of which appear only once. The sequence derives from a person aged 18 to 75 in good health. The gene calls are TRBV5-1 and TRBJ2-5; TRBD2 matches 9 bases. The sample was blood. The CDR3 DNA sequence: TGCGCCAGCAGCGCTGTAGCGGGAGCAGAGACCCAGTACTTC. Translated: CASSAVAGAETQYF.